This TCR beta chain was documented in a study of TIL therapy for anti-PD-1-resistant metastatic lung cancer (dated by TCRdb to the early 2020s). In the study overall: Tumors were harvested prior to any PD-1/PD-L1 blockade, after which nivolumab was administered to patients, and lymphodepletion, expanded TIL infusion and IL-2 were given to patients who progressed. Among the enrolled patients, the median age was nearly 55 years (range 38-75), and the median tumor PD-L1 proportion score was more than 5.5%. Most of the cohort had lung adenocarcinoma, a handful of tumors were EGFR-mutant and two were ALK-rearranged, and half of the patients were current or former smokers. A median non-synonymous tumor mutation burden of approximately 1.4 mutations per megabase was determined across the cohort by whole-exome sequencing. Tumor and peripheral blood T cell receptor beta sequencing was used to track clonotypes across tumor, expanded TIL product and serial blood samples. Study-wide findings and limitations: The cohort was highly selected, including more treatment-naive, never-smoker and oncogene-addicted patients than is typical, which limits generalizability. The study protocol defined all tumor marker inferences as exploratory. The baseline peripheral repertoire was partially replaced by infused TIL clonotypes, which then decayed over months, and no apparent association between persistence and response was found.

With respect to this clone: Its antigen remains undetermined. Qualities for individual bases were not recorded, and no much larger clone is one base off.

The immunoSEQ v3 hsTCRB kit was used to amplify TCR beta CDR3 regions from genomic DNA through bias-controlled multiplex PCR. The TCR libraries were sequenced on an Illumina NextSeq 500 to 1.5 million to 2.5 million read pairs for survey level or about 5-6 million read pairs for deep level. Under the source paper's analysis protocol: V, D and J genes were assigned, non-productive sequences were removed, and clonality was reported by immunoSEQ Analyzer software. Repertoires were compared by productive Simpson clonality and by the Morisita overlap index of productive TRB rearrangements between infused TIL and blood. Absolute clonotype counts in blood were estimated as lymphocyte count times CD3+ fraction times the clone's productive frequency. In TCRdb, the immuneACCESS table is reduced to in-frame sequences with V and J assigned. These tables do not hold every clone; where another copy was compared, an unresolved V gene accounts for under half, and the others remain unexplained. That table is the source of V, J and clone size, and D and trimming were worked out from the DNA. This sample has 57,000 or so clones in its table, and around 87% of those were observed once. The ten top clones hold approximately 2.8% of the sample.

The cysteine opens and the phenylalanine closes a CDR3 of 14 amino acids. The read is trimmed to its CDR3 DNA, 42 bases read in frame from base 1. CDR1 is given as SNHLY and CDR2 as FYNNEI, both from the germline V gene. V drops 2 bases and J drops 0 bases, leaving 4 bases in between. What this sample's time point label stands for: pre-treatment sample, taken before nivolumab and TIL therapy. Adults with stage 4 NSCLC were enrolled in a dual-center phase I trial from 2017 to early 2020. Samples were obtained from a single-arm, open-label phase I trial in which tumor-infiltrating lymphocyte therapy with nivolumab was evaluated in advanced non-small cell lung cancer. Blood mononuclear cells from EDTA tubes were separated on a Ficoll gradient and snap-frozen as pellets, and DNA was extracted from the cells using a Qiagen mini-prep kit.

The receptor chain draws on TRBV2 and TRBJ2-2, with the D segment identity uncertain. The clonotype was recovered from a person aged 25-85 years with non-small cell lung cancer. The sequences come from blood, collected at baseline. The CDR3 protein sequence reads: CASSEQSNTGELFF. Read as DNA, the sequence is TGTGCCAGCAGTGAACAGTCGAACACCGGGGAGCTGTTTTTT.